The 8 T cell receptor beta chains listed next were all sequenced from one sample in a study of T-cell memory formation after mild COVID-19. TCRdb reprocessed the 5' RACE reads via MiXCR and lists one record per CDR3 protein. The data show fewer than 95,000 distinct CDR3 sequences, with approximately 15% seen just once and approximately 40% held by the top ten. Material: PBMCs or a T cell subset sorted from them (not recorded which). The receptors come from a man younger than 35 who had mild COVID-19 (a few samples of this study predate the infection). Cell type and time point are not known.

The V and J genes are TRBV7-6 and TRBJ2-2; D is possibly TRBD1 (6 bases). The CDR3 runs 16 residues. V gave up 1 base and J gave up 7 bases, with 16 bases separating them. In germline, CDR1 is SGHVS, CDR2 FNYEAQ. The CDR3 DNA sequence: TGTGCCAGCAGCTTAGGGCAGGGGAGAGTGAACGGGGAGCTGTTTTTT. Protein: CASSLGQGRVNGELFF. The full variable domain, with the rest looked up from reference TRBV7-6 and TRBJ2-2, is GAGVSQSPRYKVTKRGQDVALRCDPISGHVSLYWYRQALGQGPEFLTYFNYEAQQDKSGLPNDRFSAERPEGSISTLTIQRTEQRDSAMYRCASSLGQGRVNGELFFGEGSRLTVL.

Many counts were recorded for this clonotype. This chain connects TRBV29-1 to TRBJ2-7; D perhaps matches TRBD1 (5 bases). The CDR3 is 11 residues long. Trimming removed 2 bases at V and 7 bases at J, with 9 bases between. Germline loops: CDR1 SQVTM, CDR2 ANQGSEA. For the CDR3, the DNA is TGCAGCGTTGAACAGGGCTGGGAGCAGTACTTC. It is translated as CSVEQGWEQYF.

The gene calls are TRBV2 and TRBJ1-2; 9 bases agree with TRBD1. The V gene's germline CDR1 is SNHLY and CDR2 FYNNEI. Trimming cost V 5 bases and J 7 bases; bases outside gene matches: 8. The CDR3 runs to 14 residues. The CDR3 sequence: CASSSSGTGFGYTF. The CDR3 DNA reads as TGTGCCAGCAGTTCCTCCGGGACAGGGTTTGGCTACACCTTC.

This chain uses TRBV7-6 with TRBJ2-3; the D is unclear. The V end was cut by 5 bases, the J end by 2 bases, with 8 bases between. Per germline, CDR1 SGHVS and CDR2 FNYEAQ. The CDR3 is 13 residues long. CDR3 sequence: CASSEVITDTQYF. The CDR3 DNA sequence: TGTGCCAGCAGCGAGGTGATCACAGATACGCAGTATTTT.

The sample holds many counts of this clonotype. The V call is TRBV4-1, the J call TRBJ1-4; D perhaps matches TRBD1 (5 bases). This CDR3 has 15 amino acids. Germline-derived CDR1 and CDR2 are MGHRA and YSYEKL. The V and J ends lost 2 bases and 8 bases respectively, with 15 bases between them. The CDR3 DNA sequence: TGCGCCAGCAGCCAATCTCAGGGCACGGTCGAAAAACTGTTTTTT. Its protein is CASSQSQGTVEKLFF.

The rearrangement links TRBV9 to TRBJ1-4; 12 nucleotides line up with TRBD1. The CDR3 sequence is 15 residues long. Looked up from germline, CDR1 is SGDLS and CDR2 is YYNGEE. J gave up 7 bases and V 4 bases, and 5 bases lay outside the gene matches. CDR3 in amino acids: CASSPWGQGAEKLFF. DNA for the CDR3: TGTGCCAGCAGCCCCTGGGGACAGGGGGCTGAAAAACTGTTTTTT.

This clonotype was counted only a few times. This sequence joins TRBV2 and TRBJ2-7, with TRBD1 identical over 9 bases. The CDR3 is 15 residues long. Germline values: CDR1 SNHLY, CDR2 FYNNEI. J was trimmed by 3 bases and V by 3 bases; bases with no gene match: 6. CDR3 residues: CASSDRETGGYEQYF. Written as DNA, the CDR3 is TGTGCCAGCAGTGACAGGGAGACAGGGGGCTACGAGCAGTACTTC.

This clonotype was observed a handful of times. This sequence joins TRBV6-2 or TRBV6-3 and TRBJ2-3; TRBD2 agrees at 14 bases. CDR3 length: 17 residues. J lost 4 bases, V lost 6 bases, and 9 bases had no gene match. Germline V lookup: CDR1 MNHEY, CDR2 SVGEGT. The chain's CDR3 is CASRTGLAGGDADTQYF. The CDR3 DNA reads TGTGCCAGCAGAACTGGACTAGCGGGGGGCGACGCAGATACGCAGTATTTT.